The 27 T cell receptor beta chains listed next were all sequenced from one sample in a study of regulatory T cells in long-lasting Graves disease. Time point here: newly diagnosed GD, antithyroid drugs for less than 3 months. PBMC RNA served as the TCR library source. CDR3 regions were amplified by Arm-PCR using iRepertoire HTBI primers to build TCR beta libraries. Each CDR3 protein gets one entry after TCRdb re-called the multiplex PCR reads with MiXCR. This table has hundreds of thousands of distinct CDR3 sequences, about 15% appearing once. This sample also appeared in a second study, on T cells in Graves' hyperthyroidism and ophthalmopathy.

The source was peripheral blood mononuclear cells (PBMCs), collected at new diagnosis, from a patient treated with antithyroid drugs. All receptors come from a woman under 40 with Graves disease.

Comments on this clonotype: A much larger clone differs by one base, so this may be a read error. The chain combines TRBV5-1 with TRBJ2-7; TRBD1 matches at 8 bases. The ends lost 3 bases at V and 7 bases at J; junction bases unmatched: 12. The CDR3 has 15 amino acids. Germline assignment: CDR1 SGHRS and CDR2 YFSETQ. The CDR3 nucleotides are TGCGCCAGCAGCTACCGACAGGGGCTGTACAATGAGCAGTACTTC. Protein product: CASSYRQGLYNEQYF. The variable domain in full, with the rest retrieved from reference TRBV5-1 and TRBJ2-7, is KAGVTQTPRYLIKTRGQQVTLSCSPISGHRSVSWYQQTPGQGLQFLFEYFSETQRNKGNFPGRFSGRQFSNSRSEMNVSTLELGDSALYLCASSYRQGLYNEQYFGPGTRLTVT.

This clonotype has ten or more counts. J is TRBJ2-7 and V is TRBV11-3; possible D gene TRBD2, 5 bases. The CDR3 loop spans 12 amino acids. CDR1 and CDR2 (germline): SGHNT, YENEEA. Trimming removed 8 bases from V and 4 bases from J, with 12 bases in between. Here the CDR3 reads CASGRGPYEQYF. CDR3 bases: TGTGCCAGCGGACGGGGTCCATACGAGCAGTACTTC.

The chain employs TRBV5-1 and TRBJ1-3; a possible D gene is TRBD1 (5 bases). With 3 bases removed from V and 0 bases from J, the gap between germline ends came to 10 bases. This CDR3 region has 15 residues. Germline lookup yields CDR1 SGHRS and CDR2 YFSETQ. DNA of the CDR3: TGCGCCAGCAGCTGGGACGCCACCTCTGGAAACACCATATATTTT. Protein sequence: CASSWDATSGNTIYF.

This clonotype was picked up one time. The chain has TRBV7-2 and TRBJ2-7, with 9 bases that match TRBD2. V was clipped by 0 bases and J by 3 bases; unmatched bases: 6. Germline lookup yields CDR1 SGHTA and CDR2 FQGNSA. The CDR3 spans 16 residues. The CDR3, as DNA: TGTGCCAGCAGCTTAGCGCGACTAGCGGCCCGCTACGAGCAGTACTTC. This encodes CASSLARLAARYEQYF.

This clonotype has more than one count but fewer than ten. V usage is TRBV10-3 and J usage is TRBJ2-4, with D perhaps matching TRBD2 (7 bases). Per the germline V gene, CDR1 is ENHRY and CDR2 is SYGVKD. CDR3 length: 13 amino acids. V was pared by 11 bases and J by 5 bases, with 16 bases between. In nucleotides, the CDR3 is TGTGCCGCCGCAGGCGGGGGCGAAAACATTCAGTACTTC. It encodes CAAAGGGENIQYF.

This clonotype occurred a few times. The chain couples TRBV20-1 to TRBJ2-3; D is ambiguous. The V and J ends lost 0 bases and 3 bases respectively, with 13 bases between them. Germline CDR1 and CDR2: DFQATT and SNEGSKA (reference sequence). The CDR3 has 15 amino acids. Here the CDR3 reads CSARDVAGATDTQYF. The CDR3 coding sequence is TGCAGTGCTAGAGATGTAGCAGGAGCGACAGATACGCAGTATTTT.

The rearrangement joins TRBV7-9 to TRBJ1-5, with 10 bases fitting TRBD1. Germline CDR1 SEHNR, CDR2 FQNEAQ (reference sequence). V shed 4 bases, J shed 11 bases, and the junction held 8 bases outside the gene matches. The CDR3 is 14 residues long. Here the CDR3 reads CASSSDRGARTQHF. The CDR3 bases are TGTGCCAGCAGCTCGGACAGGGGGGCCAGGACCCAGCATTTT.

The chain couples TRBV13 to TRBJ2-3; a weak D match, TRBD2 (6 bases). The ends were cut back, 8 bases at V and 1 base at J, with 16 bases in the middle. Germline lookup yields CDR1 PRHDT and CDR2 FYEKMQ (reference sequence). This CDR3 region has 15 residues. The CDR3 region has the DNA TGTGCCAGCCGACTTGGGGCTAGCGGCACAGATACGCAGTATTTT. Its translation is CASRLGASGTDTQYF. The whole variable domain, filled in from reference TRBV13 and TRBJ2-3, reads AAGVIQSPRHLIKEKRETATLKCYPIPRHDTVYWYQQGPGQDPQFLISFYEKMQSDKGSIPDRFSAQQFSDYHSELNMSSLELGDSALYFCASRLGASGTDTQYFGPGTRLTVL.

This clonotype was seen many times. The chain couples TRBV2 to TRBJ1-1; TRBD1 is a possible D gene (6 bases). Germline CDR1 SNHLY, CDR2 FYNNEI. The V gene lost 8 bases and the J gene lost 5 bases, with 12 bases spanning the gap. This CDR3 comprises 12 residues. The CDR3 region has the DNA TGTGCCAGCGGGGGACATAAGACTGAAGCTTTCTTT. The encoded protein is CASGGHKTEAFF.

This chain uses TRBV18 with TRBJ2-5, with D perhaps being TRBD1 or TRBD2 (5 bases each). The CDR3 sequence is 14 residues long. V lost 3 bases and J lost 0, with 8 bases in between. Germline CDR1 KGHSH, CDR2 LQKENI. The CDR3 DNA follows: TGTGCCAGCTCACCCCCGGGACACCAAGAGACCCAGTACTTC. It translates to CASSPPGHQETQYF.

This clonotype was seen only a few times. The V gene is TRBV2, the J gene TRBJ1-1; D is unclear. Germline-derived CDR1 and CDR2 are SNHLY and FYNNEI. V lost 4 bases and J lost 5, with 11 bases in between. This CDR3 contains 13 residues. The CDR3 region has the DNA TGTGCCAGCAGTGCAAAGGGCTCGACTGAAGCTTTCTTT. It is translated as CASSAKGSTEAFF.

The chain carries TRBV7-3 and TRBJ1-1; D remains unclear. This CDR3 is 15 amino acids long. V shed 8 bases and J shed 6 bases, with 22 bases lying between them. Germline lookup yields CDR1 SGHTA and CDR2 FQGTGA. The CDR3 loop is CASSTGPRGSAEAFF. The CDR3 DNA sequence: TGTGCCAGCTCCACGGGTCCACGGGGATCGGCTGAAGCTTTCTTT.

The chain carries TRBV5-1 and TRBJ1-1; weak D call: TRBD1 (5 bases). Germline loops: CDR1 SGHRS, CDR2 YFSETQ. The CDR3 length is 15 residues. Trimming left V 3 bases short and J 6 bases short, with 18 bases between. The CDR3 loop reads CASSSTLAGLAEAFF. DNA for the CDR3: TGCGCCAGCAGCTCCACGCTAGCAGGGTTAGCTGAAGCTTTCTTT.

This clonotype was detected once. It differs at one base from a far larger clone, so likely a read error. The gene calls are TRBV6-2 or TRBV6-3 and TRBJ1-4; no clear D gene. Germline V CDR1 and CDR2: MNHEY, SVGEGT. The CDR3 consists of 14 residues. The CDR3 region has the DNA TGTGCCAGCAGTGAAAGCCGACGGAATGAAAAACCGTTTTTT. Protein product: CASSESRRNEKPFF.

This clonotype was counted many times. The chain has TRBV12-3 or TRBV12-4 and TRBJ2-7, with TRBD2 identical over 10 bases. Trimming removed 8 bases from V and 2 bases from J; junction bases left unmatched: 6. The CDR3 length is 14 residues. The DNA for the CDR3 is TGTGCCAGCGGACCGGGACTAGCGACCTACGAGCAGTACTTC. Translated: CASGPGLATYEQYF.

This clonotype was seen only a few times. DNA of the CDR3: TGTGCCACCAGCAGGGGGACAGGGGGCTTGTCCCAGCCCCAGCATTTT. It is translated as CATSRGTGGLSQPQHF. The chain carries TRBV15 and TRBJ1-5, with 12 bases fitting TRBD1. This CDR3 region has 16 residues. The germline V gene has CDR1 LNHNV and CDR2 YYDKDF (reference sequence). Trimming at V came to 3 bases and at J to 7 bases, leaving 7 bases not matched to a gene.

There are many counts of this clonotype. The V and J genes are TRBV5-1 and TRBJ2-1; the D gene could be TRBD1 or TRBD2 (5 bases each). Germline CDR1 reads SGHRS; CDR2 reads YFSETQ. This CDR3 is built from 15 residues. V was clipped by 4 bases and J by 14 bases, with 25 bases between them. This chain's CDR3 is CASSPGPSSVEWEFF. The CDR3 coding sequence is TGCGCCAGCAGCCCGGGACCATCTTCGGTTGAGTGGGAGTTCTTC.

The V gene is TRBV12-3 or TRBV12-4, the J gene TRBJ1-5, with 11 bases lining up with TRBD1. J gave up 3 bases and V 8 bases, and 6 bases lay outside the gene matches. The CDR3 runs 15 residues. CDR3 sequence: CASPRTGGNNQPQHF. The CDR3 DNA follows: TGTGCCAGCCCCCGGACAGGGGGCAACAATCAGCCCCAGCATTTT.

J is TRBJ1-4 and V is TRBV30, with D hard to call. The CDR3 sequence is 10 residues long. Per the germline V gene, CDR1 is GTSNPN and CDR2 is SVGIG (reference sequence). Trimming removed 3 bases from V and 8 bases from J, with 4 bases in between. The CDR3 nucleotides are TGTGCCTGGAGCCGCGAAAAACTGTTTTTT. Its translation is CAWSREKLFF.

The rearrangement uses TRBV29-1 and TRBJ2-7; D possibly corresponds to TRBD1 (5 bases). Germline V gene lookup returns CDR1 SQVTM and CDR2 ANQGSEA. Trimming shortened V by 3 bases and J by 7 bases, and 13 bases separated the two germline ends. This CDR3 is built from 12 residues. For the CDR3, the DNA is TGCAGCGTTGAGAGGCAGGGAATGGAGCAGTACTTC. The encoded protein is CSVERQGMEQYF.

This clonotype was seen many times. The gene calls are TRBV28 and TRBJ1-1; D remains ambiguous. V shed 7 bases and J shed 0 bases, with 9 bases lying between them. The CDR3 runs 13 residues. Per the germline V gene, CDR1 is MDHEN and CDR2 is SYDVKM. The DNA for the CDR3 is TGTGCCAGCACGGAGAGAGTGAACACTGAAGCTTTCTTT. Encoded protein: CASTERVNTEAFF.

The chain has TRBV4-1 and TRBJ2-7; D tentatively fits TRBD1 or TRBD2 (5 bases each). The germline CDR1 and CDR2 sequences are MGHRA and YSYEKL. Trimming took off 1 base at V and 3 bases at J, with 10 bases between the two ends. The CDR3 covers 14 residues. CDR3 amino acids: CASSQGTGLYEQYF. The CDR3 DNA reads as TGCGCCAGCAGCCAAGGCACAGGACTCTACGAGCAGTACTTC.

This clonotype was detected ten times or more. This sequence joins TRBV28 and TRBJ2-7; TRBD1 is a possible D gene (5 bases). This CDR3 is built from 14 residues. With 5 bases removed from V and 2 bases from J, the gap between germline ends came to 13 bases. Germline CDR1 and CDR2: MDHEN and SYDVKM. This chain's CDR3 is CASSPHAGTYEQYF. Here the CDR3 DNA reads TGTGCCAGCAGTCCCCACGCAGGGACCTACGAGCAGTACTTC.

The chain joins TRBV6-2 or TRBV6-3 to TRBJ2-6; possibly TRBD1 or TRBD2 for D (5 bases each). The ends were cut back, 8 bases at V and 0 bases at J, with 14 bases in the middle. The germline CDR1 and CDR2 sequences are MNHEY and SVGEGT. This CDR3 contains 16 residues. CDR3 coding DNA: TGTGCCAGCGGGGGAAAGACATTCTCTGGGGCCAACGTCCTGACTTTC. Its protein is CASGGKTFSGANVLTF.

This clonotype was counted a few times. The chain uses TRBV5-6 and TRBJ1-3, with 8 nucleotides matching TRBD1. Trimming cost V 0 bases and J 7 bases; bases outside gene matches: 3. The germline V gene encodes CDR1 SGHDT and CDR2 YYEEEE. The CDR3 contains 14 residues. The CDR3 region has the DNA TGTGCCAGCAGCTTGGGGACAGGGAGGAACACCATATATTTT. It is translated as CASSLGTGRNTIYF. Filled out from reference TRBV5-6 and TRBJ1-3, the complete variable domain reads DAGVTQSPTHLIKTRGQQVTLRCSPKSGHDTVSWYQQALGQGPQFIFQYYEEEERQRGNFPDRFSGHQFPNYSSELNVNALLLGDSALYLCASSLGTGRNTIYFGEGSWLTVV.

J is TRBJ2-7 and V is TRBV20-1; TRBD1 aligns across 8 bases. CDR1 is DFQATT and CDR2 is SNEGSKA in the germline V gene (reference sequence). The CDR3 sequence is 12 residues long. CDR3 loop: CRERQGRGEQYF. CDR3 nucleotide sequence: TGCAGAGAACGACAGGGGAGAGGCGAGCAGTACTTC.

This clonotype has a handful of counts. The CDR3: CSADREILSSGNTIYF. CDR3 nucleotide sequence: TGCAGTGCAGACAGGGAAATATTGAGCTCTGGAAACACCATATATTTT. The rearrangement joins TRBV20-1 to TRBJ1-3, with 7 bases fitting TRBD1. The germline V gene has CDR1 DFQATT and CDR2 SNEGSKA (reference sequence). With V trimmed by 6 bases and J by 0 bases, 11 bases remained unmatched. This CDR3 has 16 amino acids.